This T cell receptor (beta chain) was recorded in a study of OX40 agonist ivuxolimab in advanced cancers. V was pared by 10 bases and J by 0 bases, with 15 bases between. Germline CDR1 ENHRY, CDR2 SYGVKD. This CDR3 region has 14 residues. In this sample, this clone turned up many times. Its antigen remains unknown. Sequencing used immunoSEQ multiplex PCR; TCRdb keeps in-frame clones, though not all of them. The sample gives 25,000 to 40,000 clones, 84% of which show up once; under 25% is in the top ten. Findings and caveats of the study: The average count of expanded clones was higher among CD8+ T cells than among CD4+. Dose levels from 0.1 to 3.0 mg/kg saw CD4+ and CD8+ blood T cells expand clonally by week 6.

Specimen: CD4+ or CD8+ T cells sorted from blood, collected in a trial of the OX40 agonist ivuxolimab. The rearrangement joins TRBV10-3 to TRBJ1-1, with a possible D match to TRBD1 (5 bases). The clonotype comes from an adult with an advanced solid tumor such as melanoma, head and neck, liver or kidney cancer. CDR3 in amino acids: CATWDGSMNTEAFF. As DNA, the CDR3 is TGTGCCACCTGGGACGGATCCATGAACACTGAAGCTTTCTTT.